The 23 T cell receptor beta chains below come from one sample, sequenced in a study of circulating tumor DNA in untreated peripheral T-cell lymphoma. The protocol was immunoSEQ multiplex PCR, while the TCRdb copy is restricted to in-frame clones and leaves out a portion. The table includes a few hundred clones, 55% to 80% detected once. Sequenced sample: cell-free DNA from blood serum. The receptor source for this set is a human donor with peripheral T-cell lymphoma.

This clone was observed a few times. This rearrangement joins TRBV6-5 to TRBJ2-1; 8 nucleotides match TRBD2. CDR1 and CDR2 (germline): MNHEY, SVGAGI. The ends lost 2 bases at V and 0 bases at J; junction bases unmatched: 3. This CDR3 is built from 16 residues. CDR3 protein: CASSYEAGASYNEQFF. As DNA, the CDR3 is TGTGCCAGCAGTTACGAAGCGGGAGCCTCCTACAATGAGCAGTTCTTC.

Only one count was recorded for this clone. J is TRBJ2-1 and V is TRBV16, with no clear D. Trimming stripped 3 bases from V and 2 bases from J, with 17 bases between. Germline V CDR1 and CDR2: KGHSY, FQNENV. CDR3 length equals 17 residues. CDR3 DNA: TGTGCCAGCAGCCACCCACACCCGACGGATACCTACAATGAGCAGTTCTTC. Translation gives CASSHPHPTDTYNEQFF.

The genes are TRBV7-9 and TRBJ1-1; D remains unclear. The CDR3 totals 12 residues. The germline CDR1 and CDR2 sequences are SEHNR and FQNEAQ (reference sequence). The germline V and J ends were trimmed by 1 base and 6 bases, with 6 bases remaining between them. In DNA, the CDR3 is TGTGCCAGCAGCTTAGGAGTCCCTGAAGCTTTCTTT. Its protein product is CASSLGVPEAFF.

This rearrangement joins TRBV5-4 to TRBJ2-7; D is perhaps TRBD1 (6 bases). V dropped 5 bases and J dropped 0 bases, with 15 bases sitting between them. Germline V CDR1 and CDR2: SGHNT, YYREEE (reference sequence). This CDR3 is built from 15 residues. Written as DNA, the CDR3 is TGTGCCAGCAGTCCCGACAGGTCTTTCTCCTACGAGCAGTACTTC. Protein sequence: CASSPDRSFSYEQYF. Full variable domain (rest looked up from reference TRBV5-4 and TRBJ2-7): ETGVTQSPTHLIKTRGQQVTLRCSSQSGHNTVSWYQQALGQGPQFIFQYYREEENGRGNFPPRFSGLQFPNYSSELNVNALELDDSALYLCASSPDRSFSYEQYFGPGTRLTVT.

This clone has only a few counts. The chain employs TRBV30 and TRBJ1-2; the D is unclear. Trimming stripped 2 bases from V and 2 bases from J, with 12 bases between. Germline V gene data show CDR1 as GTSNPN and CDR2 as SVGIG (reference sequence). The CDR3 runs 14 residues. The CDR3 is CAWSSTFLNYGYTF. CDR3 bases: TGTGCCTGGAGTTCGACCTTCTTAAACTATGGCTACACCTTC. The variable domain in full, with the rest retrieved from reference TRBV30 and TRBJ1-2, is SQTIHQWPATLVQPVGSPLSLECTVEGTSNPNLYWYRQAAGRGLQLLFYSVGIGQISSEVPQNLSASRPQDRQFILSSKKLLLSDSGFYLCAWSSTFLNYGYTFGSGTRLTVV.

The V call is TRBV10-2, the J call TRBJ2-3; D might be TRBD1 or TRBD2, each matching 5 bases. Germline CDR1 and CDR2: WSHSY and SAAADI. V was pared by 4 bases and J by 14 bases, with 19 bases between. The CDR3 is made up of 13 amino acids. CDR3 nucleotide sequence: TGCGCCAGCAGTGGTACTCAACGGGGACGCCCGTATTTT. Its protein product is CASSGTQRGRPYF.

V is TRBV7-8 and J is TRBJ2-5; D remains unclear. The CDR3 totals 15 residues. Trimming shortened V by 6 bases and J by 2 bases, and 16 bases separated the two germline ends. Germline lookup yields CDR1 SGHVS and CDR2 FQNEAQ. The CDR3 coding sequence is TGTGCCAGCAGGTCCGGAACAGACCTACAAGAGACCCAGTACTTC. It specifies CASRSGTDLQETQYF.

J is TRBJ1-1 and V is TRBV7-8; D not resolved. Trimming left V 3 bases short and J 5 bases short, with 10 bases between. Germline V gene sequence: CDR1 SGHVS, CDR2 FQNEAQ. CDR3 length equals 13 residues. CDR3 in amino acids: CASSFNLYTEAFF. The CDR3 nucleotides read TGTGCCAGCAGCTTCAACTTGTATACTGAAGCTTTCTTT.

This clone was seen just once. The chain employs TRBV2 and TRBJ2-1; unclear D gene. CDR1 and CDR2 from the germline V gene are SNHLY and FYNNEI. This CDR3 has 11 amino acids. Trimming stripped 1 base from V and 10 bases from J, with 5 bases between. The CDR3 reads CASSEVQEQFF. The DNA for the CDR3 is TGTGCCAGCAGTGAAGTTCAGGAGCAGTTCTTC. The full variable domain, completed using reference TRBV2 and TRBJ2-1, is EPEVTQTPSHQVTQMGQEVILRCVPISNHLYFYWYRQILGQKVEFLVSFYNNEISEKSEIFDDQFSVERPDGSNFTLKIRSTKLEDSAMYFCASSEVQEQFFGPGTRLTVL.

This rearrangement joins TRBV19 to TRBJ2-2; D uncertain. Germline CDR1 is LNHDA and CDR2 is SQIVND (reference sequence). This CDR3 region has 14 residues. Trimming stripped 5 bases from V and 3 bases from J, with 10 bases between. The CDR3 spells CASSPSPYTGELFF. CDR3 nucleotides: TGTGCCAGTAGTCCCTCGCCGTACACCGGGGAGCTGTTTTTT.

The V call is TRBV6-6, the J call TRBJ1-2, with 8 bases fitting TRBD1. The CDR3 runs 15 residues. Per germline, CDR1 MNHNY and CDR2 SVGAGI (reference sequence). V lost 4 bases to trimming and J lost 2 bases; unmatched junction nucleotides: 6. The CDR3 is CASSLKGTGNYGYTF. The CDR3 DNA reads as TGTGCCAGCAGTTTAAAGGGGACAGGAAACTATGGCTACACCTTC.

V and J are TRBV5-6 and TRBJ1-1, with 9 positions matching TRBD1. The CDR3 contains 16 residues. The trim removed 4 bases at V and 6 bases at J, leaving 13 bases unmatched. Germline CDR1 and CDR2: SGHDT and YYEEEE. CDR3 nucleotide sequence: TGTGCCAGCAGCCCCTTTTACAGGGGGCGAAGGGCTGAAGCTTTCTTT. Its translation: CASSPFYRGRRAEAFF.

The rearrangement links TRBV6-5 to TRBJ2-7; possibly TRBD2 for D (5 bases). Trimming pared 2 bases from V and 0 bases from J, leaving 11 bases between. Germline CDR1 and CDR2: MNHEY and SVGAGI. This CDR3 has 15 residues. The CDR3 here is CASSYPGVSSYEQYF. In nucleotides, the CDR3 is TGTGCCAGCAGTTACCCCGGGGTCAGCTCCTACGAGCAGTACTTC.

The chain carries TRBV7-7 and TRBJ2-6, with D uncertain. Germline values: CDR1 SSHAT, CDR2 FNYEAQ (reference sequence). The CDR3 runs to 16 residues. The ends were cut back, 5 bases at V and 5 bases at J, with 16 bases in the middle. CDR3 in DNA: TGTGCCAGCAGCATATTGCCACAAAGTCGGGCCAACGTCCTGACTTTC. It translates to CASSILPQSRANVLTF.

This clone was counted only a few times. J is TRBJ2-5 and V is TRBV4-1; 9 bases line up with TRBD2. V shed 6 bases, J shed 4 bases, and the junction held 9 bases outside the gene matches. Germline V gene sequence: CDR1 MGHRA, CDR2 YSYEKL. This CDR3 comprises 15 residues. The CDR3: CASSLSSGVTETQYF. CDR3 nucleotides: TGCGCCAGCAGTTTATCTAGCGGGGTAACAGAGACCCAGTACTTC.

This chain connects TRBV27 to TRBJ1-2; weak D call: TRBD1 (6 bases). CDR1 is MNHEY and CDR2 is SMNVEV in the germline V gene (reference sequence). The V end lost 10 bases, the J end lost 5 bases, and 23 bases lay between the germline ends. The CDR3 contains 15 residues. The CDR3 loop is CATLPTGRLLYGYTF. Here the CDR3 DNA reads TGTGCCACGCTACCCACAGGGAGGCTCCTGTATGGCTACACCTTC.

V and J are TRBV29-1 and TRBJ2-1; D may be TRBD1 or TRBD2 (6 bases each). This CDR3 contains 13 residues. Per the germline V gene, CDR1 is SQVTM and CDR2 is ANQGSEA. V shed 4 bases and J shed 7 bases, with 14 bases lying between them. CDR3 residues: CSVGLGGSNEQFF. CDR3 DNA: TGCAGCGTTGGACTAGGGGGTTCGAATGAGCAGTTCTTC.

The V gene is TRBV7-9, the J gene TRBJ2-2; 9 bases line up with TRBD1. Germline V gene data show CDR1 as SEHNR and CDR2 as FQNEAQ (reference sequence). Unmatched junction bases numbered 3, after V lost 9 bases and J lost 4 bases. The CDR3 consists of 13 residues. The CDR3 reads CASRQGGTGELFF. The DNA for the CDR3 is TGTGCCAGTAGACAGGGGGGCACCGGGGAGCTGTTTTTT.

The DNA of the CDR3 is TGTGCCAGCAGTCGTCAACGTGGGAGAAAGACCTATGGCTACACCTTC. Amino acid sequence: CASSRQRGRKTYGYTF. The gene calls are TRBV6-6 and TRBJ1-2; no firm D call. This CDR3 has 16 amino acids. Per the germline V gene, CDR1 is MNHNY and CDR2 is SVGAGI (reference sequence). The ends were cut back, 5 bases at V and 4 bases at J, with 20 bases in the middle.

The chain links TRBV25-1 to TRBJ2-1; 7 bases are shared with TRBD2. Germline loops: CDR1 MGHDK, CDR2 SYGVNS. V lost 1 base, J lost 5 bases, and 2 bases stayed unmatched. The CDR3 is made up of 14 amino acids. CDR3 amino acids: CASSEWTSDNEQFF. CDR3 nucleotides: TGTGCCAGCAGTGAATGGACTAGTGACAATGAGCAGTTCTTC.

The chain carries TRBV19 and TRBJ1-6, with TRBD1 matching over 9 bases. CDR3 size: 17 residues. From germline, CDR1 is LNHDA and CDR2 SQIVND (reference sequence). With 6 bases clipped from V and 14 bases from J, the junction kept 20 bases outside the gene matches. CDR3 protein: CASRDVPGTGITTALHF. The CDR3 nucleotides read TGTGCCAGTAGAGACGTACCCGGGACAGGGATTACAACGGCCCTCCACTTT.

The chain carries TRBV10-2 and TRBJ2-2; D is uncertain. The CDR3 has 13 residues. Trimming took 2 bases from V and 1 from J, leaving 2 bases between them. Germline CDR1 is WSHSY and CDR2 is SAAADI. The CDR3 DNA is TGCGCCAGCAGTGAGGTGAACACCGGGGAGCTGTTTTTT. Translation gives CASSEVNTGELFF.

This sequence joins TRBV4-1 and TRBJ2-7; D call uncertain. Trimming shortened V by 0 bases and J by 3 bases, and 12 bases separated the two germline ends. Germline CDR1 and CDR2: MGHRA and YSYEKL. This CDR3 is 15 amino acids long. Here the CDR3 DNA reads TGCGCCAGCAGCCAAGAAGAATCCCTCGGCTACGAGCAGTACTTC. Its translation is CASSQEESLGYEQYF.